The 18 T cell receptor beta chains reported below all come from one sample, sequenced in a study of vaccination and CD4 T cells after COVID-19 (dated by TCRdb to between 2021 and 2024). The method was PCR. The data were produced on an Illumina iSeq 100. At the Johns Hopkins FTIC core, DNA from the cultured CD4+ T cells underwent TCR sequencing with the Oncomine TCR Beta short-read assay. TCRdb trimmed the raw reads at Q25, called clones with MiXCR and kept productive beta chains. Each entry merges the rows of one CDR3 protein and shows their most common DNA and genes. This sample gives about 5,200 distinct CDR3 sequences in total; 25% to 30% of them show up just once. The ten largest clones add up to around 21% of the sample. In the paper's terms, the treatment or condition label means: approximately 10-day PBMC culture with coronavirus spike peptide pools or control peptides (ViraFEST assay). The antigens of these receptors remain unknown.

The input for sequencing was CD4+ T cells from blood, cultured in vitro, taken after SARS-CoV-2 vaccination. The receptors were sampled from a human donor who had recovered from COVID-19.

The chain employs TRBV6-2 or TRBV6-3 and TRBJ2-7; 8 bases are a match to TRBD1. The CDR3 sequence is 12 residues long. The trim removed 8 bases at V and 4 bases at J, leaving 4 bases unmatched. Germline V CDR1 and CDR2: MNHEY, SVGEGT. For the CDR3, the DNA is TGTGCCAGCGGGGACAGGCTGTACGAGCAGTACTTC. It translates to CASGDRLYEQYF.

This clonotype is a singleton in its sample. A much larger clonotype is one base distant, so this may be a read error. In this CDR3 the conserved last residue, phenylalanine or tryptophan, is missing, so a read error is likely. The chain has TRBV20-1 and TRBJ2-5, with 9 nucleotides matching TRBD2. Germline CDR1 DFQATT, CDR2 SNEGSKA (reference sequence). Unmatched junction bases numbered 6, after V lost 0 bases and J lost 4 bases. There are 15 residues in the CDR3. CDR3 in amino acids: CSARDPSGMGETQYL. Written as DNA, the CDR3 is TGCAGTGCTAGAGATCCTAGCGGGATGGGAGAGACCCAGTACCTC.

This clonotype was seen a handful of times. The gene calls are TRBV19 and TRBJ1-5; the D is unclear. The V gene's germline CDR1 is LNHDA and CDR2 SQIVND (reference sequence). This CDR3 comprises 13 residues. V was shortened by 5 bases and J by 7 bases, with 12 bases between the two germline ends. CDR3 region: CASSDTAGQPQHF. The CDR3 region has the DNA TGTGCCAGTAGTGATACCGCGGGGCAGCCCCAGCATTTT.

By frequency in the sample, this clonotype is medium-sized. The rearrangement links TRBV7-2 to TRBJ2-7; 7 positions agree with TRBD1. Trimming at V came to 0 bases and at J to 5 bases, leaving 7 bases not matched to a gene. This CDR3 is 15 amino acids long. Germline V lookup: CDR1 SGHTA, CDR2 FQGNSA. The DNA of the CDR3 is TGTGCCAGCAGCTTAGCGTCTGTCAGGGGGAACGAGCAGTACTTC. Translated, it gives CASSLASVRGNEQYF.

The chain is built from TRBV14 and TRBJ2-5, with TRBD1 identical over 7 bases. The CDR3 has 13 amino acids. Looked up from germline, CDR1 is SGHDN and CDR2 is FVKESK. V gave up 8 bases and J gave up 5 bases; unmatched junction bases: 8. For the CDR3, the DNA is TGTGCCAGCCGCAGGGGGTCGAGGGAGACCCAGTACTTC. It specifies CASRRGSRETQYF.

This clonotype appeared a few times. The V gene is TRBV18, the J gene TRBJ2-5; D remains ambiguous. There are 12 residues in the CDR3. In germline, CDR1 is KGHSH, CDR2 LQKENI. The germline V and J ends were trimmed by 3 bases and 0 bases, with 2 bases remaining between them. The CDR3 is CASSPYQETQYF. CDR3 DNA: TGTGCCAGCTCACCTTACCAAGAGACCCAGTACTTC.

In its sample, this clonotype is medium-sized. The CDR3 spells CASRQAGAGAQYF. The CDR3 region has the DNA TGTGCCAGTAGACAAGCGGGGGCGGGGGCCCAGTACTTC. The rearrangement links TRBV19 to TRBJ2-5; TRBD2 matches 8 bases. The CDR3 covers 13 residues. Per germline, CDR1 LNHDA and CDR2 SQIVND (reference sequence). The V gene end was trimmed by 6 bases and the J gene end by 9 bases; junction bases not matched to a gene: 9.

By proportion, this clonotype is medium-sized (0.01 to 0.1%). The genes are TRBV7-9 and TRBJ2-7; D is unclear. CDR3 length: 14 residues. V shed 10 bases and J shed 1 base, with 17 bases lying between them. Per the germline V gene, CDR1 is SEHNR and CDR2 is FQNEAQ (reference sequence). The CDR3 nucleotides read TGTGCCACCTCTCTCCCCCAAGTGTCCTACGAGCAGTACTTC. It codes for CATSLPQVSYEQYF.

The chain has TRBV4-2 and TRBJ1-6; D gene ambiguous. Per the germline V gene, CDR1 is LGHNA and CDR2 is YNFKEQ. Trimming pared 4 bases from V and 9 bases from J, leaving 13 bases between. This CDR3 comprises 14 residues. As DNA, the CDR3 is TGTGCCAGCAGCCCGGGAGGGCCGAGTTCACCCCTCCACTTT. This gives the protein CASSPGGPSSPLHF.

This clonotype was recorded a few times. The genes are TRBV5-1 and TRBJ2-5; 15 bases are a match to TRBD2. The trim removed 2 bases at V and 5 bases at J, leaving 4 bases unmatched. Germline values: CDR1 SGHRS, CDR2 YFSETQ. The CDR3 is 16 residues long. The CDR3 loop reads CASSFGTSGGRETQYF. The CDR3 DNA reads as TGCGCCAGCAGCTTTGGGACTAGCGGGGGGCGGGAGACCCAGTACTTC.

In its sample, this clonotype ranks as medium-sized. CDR3 DNA: TGCAGTGCTAAAGGGACAGGGGATCAGCCCCAGCATTTT. Its protein is CSAKGTGDQPQHF. V gene TRBV20-1 combines with J gene TRBJ1-5; the match to TRBD1 covers 10 bases. The CDR3 is made up of 13 amino acids. In germline, CDR1 is DFQATT, CDR2 SNEGSKA (reference sequence). The V and J ends lost 4 bases and 5 bases, in that order; junction bases with no gene match: 2.

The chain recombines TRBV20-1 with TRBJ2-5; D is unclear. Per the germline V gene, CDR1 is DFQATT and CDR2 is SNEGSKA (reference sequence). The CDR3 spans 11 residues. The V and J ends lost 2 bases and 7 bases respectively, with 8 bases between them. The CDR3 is CSARLDGTQYF. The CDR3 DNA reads TGCAGTGCTAGACTAGACGGGACCCAGTACTTC.

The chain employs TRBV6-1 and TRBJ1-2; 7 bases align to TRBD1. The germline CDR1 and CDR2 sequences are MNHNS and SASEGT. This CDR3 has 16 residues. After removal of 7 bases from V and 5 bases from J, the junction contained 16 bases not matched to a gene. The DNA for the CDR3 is TGTGCCAGCACCTCTAGCGGGACAGAACGACGATATGGCTACACCTTC. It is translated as CASTSSGTERRYGYTF.

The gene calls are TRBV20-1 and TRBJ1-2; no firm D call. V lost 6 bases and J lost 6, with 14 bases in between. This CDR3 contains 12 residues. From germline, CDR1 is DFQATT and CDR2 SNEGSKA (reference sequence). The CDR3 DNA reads TGCAGTGCAAGCTCGGTGGCAGATGGCTACACCTTC. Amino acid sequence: CSASSVADGYTF.

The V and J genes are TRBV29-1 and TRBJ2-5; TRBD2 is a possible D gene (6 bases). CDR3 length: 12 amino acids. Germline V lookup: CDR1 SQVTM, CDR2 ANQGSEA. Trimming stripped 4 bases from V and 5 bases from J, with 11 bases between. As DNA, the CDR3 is TGCAGCGTTGTGGAGGGAAGCGAGACCCAGTACTTC. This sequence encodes CSVVEGSETQYF.

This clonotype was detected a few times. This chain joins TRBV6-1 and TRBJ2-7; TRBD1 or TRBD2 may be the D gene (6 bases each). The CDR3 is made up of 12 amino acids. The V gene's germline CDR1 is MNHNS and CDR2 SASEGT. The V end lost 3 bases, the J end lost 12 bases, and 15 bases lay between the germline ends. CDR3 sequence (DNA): TGTGCCAGCAGTGAGCAATACCGGGGGCGGTACTTC. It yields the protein CASSEQYRGRYF.

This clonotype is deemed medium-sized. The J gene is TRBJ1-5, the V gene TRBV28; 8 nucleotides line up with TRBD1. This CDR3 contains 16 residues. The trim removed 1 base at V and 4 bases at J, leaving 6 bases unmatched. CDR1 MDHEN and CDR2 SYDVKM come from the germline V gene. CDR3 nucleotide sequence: TGTGCCAGCAGTTTATTAACAGGGGGTAGAAATCAGCCCCAGCATTTT. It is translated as CASSLLTGGRNQPQHF. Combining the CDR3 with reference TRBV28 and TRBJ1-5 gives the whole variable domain DVKVTQSSRYLVKRTGEKVFLECVQDMDHENMFWYRQDPGLGLRLIYFSYDVKMKEKGDIPEGYSVSREKKERFSLILESASTNQTSMYLCASSLLTGGRNQPQHFGDGTRLSIL.

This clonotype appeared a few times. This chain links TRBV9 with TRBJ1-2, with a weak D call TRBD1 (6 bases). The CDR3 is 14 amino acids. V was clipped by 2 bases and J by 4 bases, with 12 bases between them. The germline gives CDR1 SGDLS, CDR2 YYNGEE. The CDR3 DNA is TGTGCCAGCAGCGTCGCGGGGGCGGGCTATGGCTACACCTTC. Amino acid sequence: CASSVAGAGYGYTF.